A selection of T cell receptor beta chains follows, all from one sample in a study of vaccination and CD4 T cells after COVID-19. No cognate antigen is known for these TCRs. Via MiXCR, TCRdb re-called the PCR reads, giving one row per CDR3 protein. The table lists roughly 5,400 distinct CDR3 sequences, 35% to 50% of them singletons, with around 27% in the top ten. Sequencing was performed on CD4+ T cells from blood, cultured in vitro. These TCRs come from a human donor who had recovered from COVID-19. The conserved cysteine and the conserved F or W are not part of the CDR3 here. Some rows have no size entry. The others give once, few or many, or a class for an expanded clone.

CDR3aa,v_gene,j_gene,abundance
ASSQGTQPQH,TRBV6-2/TRBV6-3,TRBJ1-5,few
ASSFLLAGGNEQF,TRBV7-9,TRBJ2-1,few
SAKASRYEQY,TRBV20-1,TRBJ2-7,NA
ASSTQVGLENSPLH,TRBV5-1,TRBJ1-6,NA
ASGKRGRIPTDTQY,TRBV2,TRBJ2-3,few
ASGTGGQPQH,TRBV6-1,TRBJ1-5,NA
ASSELTGSSGNTIY,TRBV5-1,TRBJ1-3,NA
SASVGGRGLSYNEQF,TRBV20-1,TRBJ2-1,NA
SAFEVSGNTIY,TRBV20-1,TRBJ1-3,NA
ASSEWVGGNSPLH,TRBV25-1,TRBJ1-6,NA
SALAGGSTDTQY,TRBV20-1,TRBJ2-3,few
ASSFSGPAATQY,TRBV7-8,TRBJ2-3,few
ASSGTSGGAGETQY,TRBV2,TRBJ2-5,few
ASSSLRGTREQY,TRBV6-5,TRBJ2-7,NA
ASSPTMGELGEQF,TRBV18,TRBJ2-1,NA
ASSVTGGSYGYT,TRBV7-2,TRBJ1-2,few
ASSMGNLYEQY,TRBV5-4,TRBJ2-7,NA
ASSPYRTGANVLT,TRBV7-2,TRBJ2-6,few
SARDLEASGGSSTDTQY,TRBV20-1,TRBJ2-3,NA
ASSEGTGGPDTQY,TRBV2,TRBJ2-3,NA
ASSPSGGVYNEQF,TRBV7-2,TRBJ2-1,NA
ASSSQGTVETDTQY,TRBV5-1,TRBJ2-3,NA
ASRNPRGGDYGYT,TRBV7-2,TRBJ1-2,few
ASSWERGGRETQY,TRBV7-8,TRBJ2-5,NA
ASSLGVAVNTGELF,TRBV27,TRBJ2-2,NA
ASSEYWSADTQY,TRBV6-4,TRBJ2-3,NA
ASQTSGPYNEQF,TRBV14,TRBJ2-1,NA
ASGSNQPQH,TRBV12-5,TRBJ1-5,NA
AISDQGNTEAF,TRBV10-3,TRBJ1-1,few
SARDRSSGRLGGETQY,TRBV20-1,TRBJ2-5,NA
ASSRALAGGIGELF,TRBV19,TRBJ2-2,NA
ASSYGTSGIYAETQY,TRBV6-5,TRBJ2-5,NA
ASSQAGTQETQY,TRBV4-3,TRBJ2-5,once
SAREGQGDEKLF,TRBV20-1,TRBJ1-4,NA
SAGYVDTQY,TRBV20-1,TRBJ2-3,NA
ASSLNPGDTQY,TRBV7-7,TRBJ2-3,medium-sized
ASSERWRASYNEQF,TRBV10-2,TRBJ2-1,NA
ASSPRWGQGVNTGEQY,TRBV4-3,TRBJ2-7,NA
SAKSFIGQMNTEAF,TRBV20-1,TRBJ1-1,NA
ASSFVYGYT,TRBV19,TRBJ1-2,few
ASSPPVQGNYGYT,TRBV18,TRBJ1-2,few
SARDPGREQY,TRBV20-1,TRBJ2-7,NA
ASSRGTSGQYQETQY,TRBV12-3/TRBV12-4,TRBJ2-5,large
ASSYGGDFYEQY,TRBV6-5,TRBJ2-7,NA